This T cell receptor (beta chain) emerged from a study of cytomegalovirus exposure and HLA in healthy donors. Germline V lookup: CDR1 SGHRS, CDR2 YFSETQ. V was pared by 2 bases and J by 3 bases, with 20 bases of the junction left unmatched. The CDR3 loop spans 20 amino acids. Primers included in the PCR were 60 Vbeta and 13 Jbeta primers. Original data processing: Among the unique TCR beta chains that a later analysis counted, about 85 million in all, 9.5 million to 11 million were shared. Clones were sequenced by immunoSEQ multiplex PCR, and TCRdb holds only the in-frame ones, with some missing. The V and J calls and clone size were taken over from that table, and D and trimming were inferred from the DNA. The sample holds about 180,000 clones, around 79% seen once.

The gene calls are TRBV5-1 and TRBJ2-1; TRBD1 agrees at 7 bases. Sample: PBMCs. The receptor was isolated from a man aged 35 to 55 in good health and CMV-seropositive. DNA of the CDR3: TGCGCCAGCAGCTTTCCCCGGGACAGATCATCTAAAGGGTACTACAATGAGCAGTTCTTC. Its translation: CASSFPRDRSSKGYYNEQFF.